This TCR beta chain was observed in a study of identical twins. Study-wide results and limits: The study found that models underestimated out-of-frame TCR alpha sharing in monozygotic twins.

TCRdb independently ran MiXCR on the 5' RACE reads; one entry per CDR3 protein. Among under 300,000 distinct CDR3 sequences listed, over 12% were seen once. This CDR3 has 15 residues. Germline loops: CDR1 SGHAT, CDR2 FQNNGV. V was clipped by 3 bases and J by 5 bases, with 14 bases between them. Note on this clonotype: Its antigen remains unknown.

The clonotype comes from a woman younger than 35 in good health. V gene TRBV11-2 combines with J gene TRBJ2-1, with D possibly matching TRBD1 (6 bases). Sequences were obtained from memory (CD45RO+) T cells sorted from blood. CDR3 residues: CASSFRTEINNEQFF. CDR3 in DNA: TGTGCCAGCAGCTTTCGGACAGAAATTAACAATGAGCAGTTCTTC.